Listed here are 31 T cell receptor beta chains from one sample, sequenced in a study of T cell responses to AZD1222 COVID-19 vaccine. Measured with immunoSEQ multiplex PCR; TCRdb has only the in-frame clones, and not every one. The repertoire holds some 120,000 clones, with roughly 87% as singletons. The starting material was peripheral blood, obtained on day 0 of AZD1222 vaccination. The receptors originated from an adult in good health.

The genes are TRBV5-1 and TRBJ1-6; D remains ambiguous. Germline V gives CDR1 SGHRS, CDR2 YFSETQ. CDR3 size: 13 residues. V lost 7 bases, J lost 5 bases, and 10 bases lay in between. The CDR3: CASADGNNSPLHF. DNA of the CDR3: TGCGCCAGCGCCGACGGGAATAATTCACCCCTCCACTTT.

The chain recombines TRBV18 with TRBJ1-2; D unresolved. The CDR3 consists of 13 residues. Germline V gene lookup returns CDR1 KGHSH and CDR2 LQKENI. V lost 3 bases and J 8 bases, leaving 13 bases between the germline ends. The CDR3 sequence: CASSPWTEKGYTF. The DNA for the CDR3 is TGTGCCAGCTCACCGTGGACCGAAAAGGGCTACACCTTC.

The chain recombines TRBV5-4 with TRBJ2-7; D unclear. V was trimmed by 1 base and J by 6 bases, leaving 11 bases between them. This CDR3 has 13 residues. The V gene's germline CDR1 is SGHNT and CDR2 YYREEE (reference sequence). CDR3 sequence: CASSLKGFGEQYF. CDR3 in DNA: TGTGCCAGCAGCTTGAAAGGGTTCGGCGAGCAGTACTTC.

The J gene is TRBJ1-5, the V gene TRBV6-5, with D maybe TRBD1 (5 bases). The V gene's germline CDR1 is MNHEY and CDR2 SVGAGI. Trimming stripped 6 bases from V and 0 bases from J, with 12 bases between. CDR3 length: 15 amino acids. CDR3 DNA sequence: TGTGCCAGCAGCTGGACATTTAATAGCAATCAGCCCCAGCATTTT. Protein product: CASSWTFNSNQPQHF.

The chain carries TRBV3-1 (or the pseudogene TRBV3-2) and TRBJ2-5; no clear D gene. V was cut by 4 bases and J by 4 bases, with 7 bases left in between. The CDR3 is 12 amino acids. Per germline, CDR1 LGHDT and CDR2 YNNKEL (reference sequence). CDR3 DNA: TGTGCCAGCAGCCTAGTGGGAGAGACCCAGTACTTC. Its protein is CASSLVGETQYF.

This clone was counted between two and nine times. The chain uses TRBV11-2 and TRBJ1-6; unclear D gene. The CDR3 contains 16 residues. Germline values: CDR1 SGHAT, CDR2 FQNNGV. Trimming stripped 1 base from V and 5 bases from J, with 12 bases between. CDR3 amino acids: CASSLVMLGDNSPLHF. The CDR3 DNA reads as TGTGCCAGCAGCTTAGTTATGTTGGGAGATAATTCACCCCTCCACTTT.

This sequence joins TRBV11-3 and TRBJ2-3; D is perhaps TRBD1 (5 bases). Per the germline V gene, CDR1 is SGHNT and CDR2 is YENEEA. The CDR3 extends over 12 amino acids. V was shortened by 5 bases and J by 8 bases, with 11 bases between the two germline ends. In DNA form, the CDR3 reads TGTGCCAGCAGCGGCACAGGATTTACGCAGTATTTT. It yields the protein CASSGTGFTQYF.

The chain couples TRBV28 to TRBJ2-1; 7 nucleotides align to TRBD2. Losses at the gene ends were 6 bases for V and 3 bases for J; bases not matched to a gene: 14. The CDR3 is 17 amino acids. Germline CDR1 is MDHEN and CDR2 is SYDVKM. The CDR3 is CASSRPGSSGVYNEQFF. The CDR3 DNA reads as TGTGCCAGCAGCCGACCCGGATCTAGCGGAGTCTACAATGAGCAGTTCTTC.

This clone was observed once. In DNA form, the CDR3 reads TGTGCCAGCAGCTTATTGGGGGCTACTGAAGCTTTCTTT. It translates to CASSLLGATEAFF. The V gene is TRBV7-3, the J gene TRBJ1-1; the D gene is possibly TRBD1 (6 bases). The CDR3 covers 13 residues. Trimming removed 2 bases from V and 5 bases from J, with 9 bases in between. CDR1 is SGHTA and CDR2 is FQGTGA in the germline V gene.

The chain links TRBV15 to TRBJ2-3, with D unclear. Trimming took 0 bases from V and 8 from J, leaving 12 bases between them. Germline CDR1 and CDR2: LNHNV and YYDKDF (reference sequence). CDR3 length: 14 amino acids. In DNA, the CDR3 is TGTGCCACCAGCAGAGACTACGAATTGGGTACGCAGTATTTT. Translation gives CATSRDYELGTQYF.

The CDR3 region is CASRGTDRGYAFF. The CDR3 nucleotides are TGTGCCAGCAGAGGAACAGACAGGGGTTATGCTTTCTTT. The rearrangement links TRBV28 to TRBJ1-1; 8 positions agree with TRBD1. The CDR3 has 13 residues. Germline loops: CDR1 MDHEN, CDR2 SYDVKM. Trimming cost V 6 bases and J 11 bases; bases outside gene matches: 11.

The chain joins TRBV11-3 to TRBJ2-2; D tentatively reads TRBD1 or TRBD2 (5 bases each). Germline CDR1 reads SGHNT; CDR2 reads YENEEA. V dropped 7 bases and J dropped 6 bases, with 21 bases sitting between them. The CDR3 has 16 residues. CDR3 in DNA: TGTGCCAGCACCCCCGGGACGGGCTCGCGTGCCGGGGAGCTGTTTTTT. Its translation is CASTPGTGSRAGELFF.

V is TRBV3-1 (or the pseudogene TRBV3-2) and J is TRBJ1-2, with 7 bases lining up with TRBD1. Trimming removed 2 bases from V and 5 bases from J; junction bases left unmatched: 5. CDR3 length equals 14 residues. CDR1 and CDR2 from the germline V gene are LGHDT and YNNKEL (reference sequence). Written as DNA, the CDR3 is TGTGCCAGCAGCCAAAACAGGGGACAATATGGCTACACCTTC. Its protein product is CASSQNRGQYGYTF.

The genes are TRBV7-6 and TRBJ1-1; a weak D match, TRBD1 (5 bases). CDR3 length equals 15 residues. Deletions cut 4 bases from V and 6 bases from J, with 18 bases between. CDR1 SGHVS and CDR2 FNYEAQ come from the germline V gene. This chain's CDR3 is CASSSVPGTEPEAFF. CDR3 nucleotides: TGTGCCAGCAGCTCCGTTCCAGGGACGGAACCTGAAGCTTTCTTT.

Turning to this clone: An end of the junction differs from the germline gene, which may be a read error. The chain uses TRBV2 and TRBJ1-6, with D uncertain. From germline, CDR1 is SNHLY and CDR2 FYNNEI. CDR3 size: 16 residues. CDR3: CASTEDLSSYNSPLHF. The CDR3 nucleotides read TGTGCCAGCACTGAAGATCTGAGCTCCTATAATTCACCCCTCCACTTT.

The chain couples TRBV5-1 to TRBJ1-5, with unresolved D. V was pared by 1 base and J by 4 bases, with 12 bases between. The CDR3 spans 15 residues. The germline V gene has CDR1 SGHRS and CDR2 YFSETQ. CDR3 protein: CASSLWPDGNQPQHF. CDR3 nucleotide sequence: TGCGCCAGCAGCTTGTGGCCAGACGGGAATCAGCCCCAGCATTTT.

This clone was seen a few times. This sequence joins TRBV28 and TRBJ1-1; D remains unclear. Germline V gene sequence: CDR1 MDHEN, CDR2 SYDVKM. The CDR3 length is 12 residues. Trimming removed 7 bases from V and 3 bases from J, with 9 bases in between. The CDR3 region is CASNMRDTEAFF. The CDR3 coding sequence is TGTGCCAGCAACATGAGGGACACTGAAGCTTTCTTT.

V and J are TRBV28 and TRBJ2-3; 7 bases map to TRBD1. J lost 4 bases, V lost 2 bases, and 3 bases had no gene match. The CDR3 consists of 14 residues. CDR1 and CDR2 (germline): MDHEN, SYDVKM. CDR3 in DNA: TGTGCCAGCAGTTTAGACAGGGAGCCAGATACGCAGTATTTT. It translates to CASSLDREPDTQYF.

Written as DNA, the CDR3 is TGTGCCAGTTTACGGGAACCTCAGGAGACCCAGTACTTC. Encoded protein: CASLREPQETQYF. The V call is TRBV28, the J call TRBJ2-5; D is possibly TRBD2 (5 bases). Trimming took 9 bases from V and 5 from J, leaving 16 bases between them. The CDR3 is 13 amino acids. Germline V CDR1 and CDR2: MDHEN, SYDVKM.

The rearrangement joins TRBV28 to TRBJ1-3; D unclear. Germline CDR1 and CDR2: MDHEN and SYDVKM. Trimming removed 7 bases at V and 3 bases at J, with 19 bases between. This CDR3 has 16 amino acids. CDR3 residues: CASTFTSRLGGNTIYF. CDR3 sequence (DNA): TGTGCCAGCACCTTCACCAGCAGGCTCGGTGGAAACACCATATATTTT.

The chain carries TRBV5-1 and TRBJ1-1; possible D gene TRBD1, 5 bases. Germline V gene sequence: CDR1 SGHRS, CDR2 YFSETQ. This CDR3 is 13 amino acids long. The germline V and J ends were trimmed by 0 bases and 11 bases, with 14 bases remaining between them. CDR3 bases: TGCGCCAGCAGCTTGGAAGGGGCCCCAGGTGCTTTCTTT. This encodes CASSLEGAPGAFF.

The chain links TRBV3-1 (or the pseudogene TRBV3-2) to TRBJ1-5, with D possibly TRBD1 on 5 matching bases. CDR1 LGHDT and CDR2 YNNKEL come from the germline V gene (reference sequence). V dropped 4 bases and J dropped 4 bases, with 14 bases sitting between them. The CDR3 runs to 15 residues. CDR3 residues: CASSLAGGPNQPQHF. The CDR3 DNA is TGTGCCAGCAGCCTCGCGGGGGGTCCGAATCAGCCCCAGCATTTT.

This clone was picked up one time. CDR3 nucleotide sequence: TGTGCCAGCAGTTTATTAGTGGCCCCGGGGGCGCAGTATTTT. It yields the protein CASSLLVAPGAQYF. The chain uses TRBV28 and TRBJ2-3, with TRBD2 as a possible D gene (6 bases). The CDR3 covers 14 residues. The germline V gene encodes CDR1 MDHEN and CDR2 SYDVKM. V was pared by 1 base and J by 10 bases, with 15 bases between. Drawing the rest from reference TRBV28 and TRBJ2-3, the complete variable domain is DVKVTQSSRYLVKRTGEKVFLECVQDMDHENMFWYRQDPGLGLRLIYFSYDVKMKEKGDIPEGYSVSREKKERFSLILESASTNQTSMYLCASSLLVAPGAQYFGPGTRLTVL.

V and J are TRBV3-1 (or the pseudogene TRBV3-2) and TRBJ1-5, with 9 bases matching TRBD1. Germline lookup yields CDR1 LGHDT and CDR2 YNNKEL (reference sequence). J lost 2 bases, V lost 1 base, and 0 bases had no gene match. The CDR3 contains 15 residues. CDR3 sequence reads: CASSQGTGGNQPQHF. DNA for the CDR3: TGTGCCAGCAGCCAAGGGACAGGGGGCAATCAGCCCCAGCATTTT.

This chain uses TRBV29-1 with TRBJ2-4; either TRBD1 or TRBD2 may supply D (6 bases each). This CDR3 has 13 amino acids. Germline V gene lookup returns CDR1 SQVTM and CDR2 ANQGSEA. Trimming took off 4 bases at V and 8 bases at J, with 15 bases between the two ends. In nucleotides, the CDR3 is TGCAGCGTTGGCGAGGGGGGTATTGACATTCAGTACTTC. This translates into CSVGEGGIDIQYF.

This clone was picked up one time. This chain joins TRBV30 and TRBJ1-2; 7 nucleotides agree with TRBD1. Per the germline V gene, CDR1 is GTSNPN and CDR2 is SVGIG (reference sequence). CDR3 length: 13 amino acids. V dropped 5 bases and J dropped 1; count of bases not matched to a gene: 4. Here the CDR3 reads CAWSGQVNYGYTF. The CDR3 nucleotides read TGTGCCTGGTCTGGACAGGTTAACTATGGCTACACCTTC. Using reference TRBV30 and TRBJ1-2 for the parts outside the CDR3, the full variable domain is SQTIHQWPATLVQPVGSPLSLECTVEGTSNPNLYWYRQAAGRGLQLLFYSVGIGQISSEVPQNLSASRPQDRQFILSSKKLLLSDSGFYLCAWSGQVNYGYTFGSGTRLTVV.

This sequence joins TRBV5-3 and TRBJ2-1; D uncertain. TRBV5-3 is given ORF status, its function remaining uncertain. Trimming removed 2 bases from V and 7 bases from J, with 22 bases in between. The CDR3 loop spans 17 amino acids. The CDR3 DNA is TGTGCCAGAAGCTTCGCAATAATACCCTGGATGGGGAATGAGCAGTTCTTC. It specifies CARSFAIIPWMGNEQFF.

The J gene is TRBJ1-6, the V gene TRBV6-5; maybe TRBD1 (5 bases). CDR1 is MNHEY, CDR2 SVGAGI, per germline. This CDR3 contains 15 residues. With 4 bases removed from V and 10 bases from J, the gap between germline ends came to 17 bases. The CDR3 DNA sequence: TGTGCCAGCAGTTCCCTAGGACATTTGGGGTCACCCCTCCACTTT. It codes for CASSSLGHLGSPLHF.

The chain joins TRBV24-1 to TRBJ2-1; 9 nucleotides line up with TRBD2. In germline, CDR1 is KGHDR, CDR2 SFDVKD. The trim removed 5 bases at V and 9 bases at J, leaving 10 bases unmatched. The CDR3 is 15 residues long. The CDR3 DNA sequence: TGTGCCACCAGTGGAGCGCGGGAGGGCATGGGTGAGCAGTTCTTC. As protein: CATSGAREGMGEQFF.

The CDR3 is CASSPWTGTDTQYF. In DNA form, the CDR3 reads TGTGCCAGCAGTCCCTGGACGGGCACAGATACGCAGTATTTT. The J gene is TRBJ2-3, the V gene TRBV6-2 or TRBV6-3; unclear D gene. Trimming took 5 bases from V and 1 from J, leaving 10 bases between them. CDR3 length: 14 residues. Germline-derived CDR1 and CDR2 are MNHEY and SVGEGT.

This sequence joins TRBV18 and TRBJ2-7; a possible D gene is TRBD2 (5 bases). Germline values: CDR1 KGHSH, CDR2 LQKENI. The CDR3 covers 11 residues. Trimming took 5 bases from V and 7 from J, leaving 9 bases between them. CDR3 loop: CASSASGEQYF. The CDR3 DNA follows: TGTGCCAGCTCAGCATCGGGGGAGCAGTACTTC.